Reported below is one T cell receptor (beta chain). This sample was included in a study of blood T cell repertoires in COVID-19. At the level of the study: Sites across the United States, Italy and Spain contributed samples from acute and convalescent COVID-19. T cells, B-cell-depleted T cells, or PBMCs supplied cDNA or gDNA.

The V segment lost 0 bases and the J segment 4 bases; nucleotides outside the gene matches: 7. CDR1 is MNHEY and CDR2 is SVGAGI in the germline V gene. CDR3 length: 16 residues. Authors' analysis steps: Reference gene primer amplification yielded estimated nucleated cell counts. Only in-frame clones appear in the TCRdb table, and some are missing; sequencing was by immunoSEQ multiplex PCR. V, J and clone size are those of that table, while D and trimming were read from the DNA. Of some 180,000 clones detected, 75% to 95% appear once; the ten largest clones hold 0.53%. The TCR originated in a man aged 50 or older with acute or convalescent COVID-19. Sequencing was performed on peripheral blood. The chain couples TRBV6-5 to TRBJ2-5, with TRBD1 matching over 8 bases. CDR3 DNA sequence: TGTGCCAGCAGTTACTCACCCGGACAGGGTGGAGAGACCCAGTACTTC. Its translation: CASSYSPGQGGETQYF.